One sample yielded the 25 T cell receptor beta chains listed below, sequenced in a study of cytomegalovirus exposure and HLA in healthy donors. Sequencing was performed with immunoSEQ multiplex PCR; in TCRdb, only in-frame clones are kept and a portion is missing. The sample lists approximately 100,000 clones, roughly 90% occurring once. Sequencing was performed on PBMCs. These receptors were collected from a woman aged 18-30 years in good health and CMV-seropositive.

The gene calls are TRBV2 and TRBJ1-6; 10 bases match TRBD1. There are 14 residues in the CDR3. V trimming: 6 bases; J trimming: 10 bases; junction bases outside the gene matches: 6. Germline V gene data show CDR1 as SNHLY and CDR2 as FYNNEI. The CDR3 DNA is TGTGCCAGCAGCCTGACAGGGGGCGAATCACCCCTCCACTTT. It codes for CASSLTGGESPLHF.

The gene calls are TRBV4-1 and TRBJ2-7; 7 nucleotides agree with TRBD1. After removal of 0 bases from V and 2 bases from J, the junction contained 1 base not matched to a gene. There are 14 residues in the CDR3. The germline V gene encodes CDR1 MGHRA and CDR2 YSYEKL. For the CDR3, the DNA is TGCGCCAGCAGCCAAGACGACAGGGCCTACGAGCAGTACGTC. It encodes CASSQDDRAYEQYV.

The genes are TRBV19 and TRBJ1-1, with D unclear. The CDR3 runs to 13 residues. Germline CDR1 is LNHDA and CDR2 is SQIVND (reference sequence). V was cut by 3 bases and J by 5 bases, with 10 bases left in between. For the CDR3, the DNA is TGTGCCAGTAGTATGATGACTCTGACTGAAGCTTTCTTT. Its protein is CASSMMTLTEAFF.

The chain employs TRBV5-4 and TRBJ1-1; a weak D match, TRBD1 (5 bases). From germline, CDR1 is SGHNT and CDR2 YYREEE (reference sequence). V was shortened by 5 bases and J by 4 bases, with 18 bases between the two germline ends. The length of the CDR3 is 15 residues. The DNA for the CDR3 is TGTGCCAGCAGTTCCTCGGTGCAAGGGGTCACTGAAGCTTTCTTT. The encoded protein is CASSSSVQGVTEAFF.

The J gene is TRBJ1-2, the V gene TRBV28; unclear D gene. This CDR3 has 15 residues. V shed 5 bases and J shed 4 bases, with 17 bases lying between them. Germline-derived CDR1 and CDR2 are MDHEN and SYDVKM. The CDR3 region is CASSPSGKRFYGYTF. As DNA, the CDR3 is TGTGCCAGCAGTCCGTCAGGTAAAAGATTCTATGGCTACACCTTC.

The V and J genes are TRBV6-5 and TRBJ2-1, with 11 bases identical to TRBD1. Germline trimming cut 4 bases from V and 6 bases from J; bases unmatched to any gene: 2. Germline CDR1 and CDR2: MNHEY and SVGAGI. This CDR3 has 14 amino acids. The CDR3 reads CASSWDRGGNEQFF. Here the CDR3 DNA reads TGTGCCAGCAGTTGGGACAGGGGGGGCAATGAGCAGTTCTTC.

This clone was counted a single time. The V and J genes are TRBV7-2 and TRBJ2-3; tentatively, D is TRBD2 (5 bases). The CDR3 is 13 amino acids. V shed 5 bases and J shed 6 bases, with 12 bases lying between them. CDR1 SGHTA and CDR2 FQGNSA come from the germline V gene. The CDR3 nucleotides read TGTGCCAGCAGCCAAACCCCGGGGGATACGCAGTATTTT. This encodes CASSQTPGDTQYF.

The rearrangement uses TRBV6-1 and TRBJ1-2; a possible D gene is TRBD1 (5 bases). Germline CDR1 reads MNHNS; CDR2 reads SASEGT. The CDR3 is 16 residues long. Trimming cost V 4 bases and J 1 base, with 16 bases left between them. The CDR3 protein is CASSGEGTLINYGYTF. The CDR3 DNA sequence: TGTGCCAGCAGTGGGGAAGGGACTCTCATTAACTATGGCTACACCTTC.

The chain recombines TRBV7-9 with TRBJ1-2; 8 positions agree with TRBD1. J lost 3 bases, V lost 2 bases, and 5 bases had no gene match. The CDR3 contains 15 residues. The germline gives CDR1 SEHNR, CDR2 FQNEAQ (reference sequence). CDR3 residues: CASSLLTGVDYGYTF. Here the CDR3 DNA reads TGTGCCAGCAGCTTACTGACAGGGGTGGACTATGGCTACACCTTC.

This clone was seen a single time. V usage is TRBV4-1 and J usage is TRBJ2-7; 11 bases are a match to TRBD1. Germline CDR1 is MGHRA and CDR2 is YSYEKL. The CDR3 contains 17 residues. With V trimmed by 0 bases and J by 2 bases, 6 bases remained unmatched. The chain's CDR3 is CASSQDSTGQGAYEQYF. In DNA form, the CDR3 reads TGCGCCAGCAGCCAAGATTCGACGGGACAGGGGGCCTACGAGCAGTACTTC.

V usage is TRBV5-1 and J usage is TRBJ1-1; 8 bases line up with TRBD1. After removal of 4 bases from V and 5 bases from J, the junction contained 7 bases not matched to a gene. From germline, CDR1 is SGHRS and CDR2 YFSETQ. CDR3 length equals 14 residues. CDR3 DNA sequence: TGCGCCAGCAGCCCCAGGGGGCAATTAACTGAAGCTTTCTTT. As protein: CASSPRGQLTEAFF. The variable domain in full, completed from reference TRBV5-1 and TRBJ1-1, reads KAGVTQTPRYLIKTRGQQVTLSCSPISGHRSVSWYQQTPGQGLQFLFEYFSETQRNKGNFPGRFSGRQFSNSRSEMNVSTLELGDSALYLCASSPRGQLTEAFFGQGTRLTVV.

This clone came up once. The CDR3 loop reads CASSEWGQGIYEQYV. In DNA, the CDR3 is TGTGCCAGCAGTGAATGGGGACAGGGGATCTACGAGCAGTACGTC. The rearrangement links TRBV6-1 to TRBJ2-7, with TRBD1 identical over 10 bases. From germline, CDR1 is MNHNS and CDR2 SASEGT. This CDR3 has 15 residues. The V and J ends lost 2 bases and 3 bases, in that order; junction bases with no gene match: 4.

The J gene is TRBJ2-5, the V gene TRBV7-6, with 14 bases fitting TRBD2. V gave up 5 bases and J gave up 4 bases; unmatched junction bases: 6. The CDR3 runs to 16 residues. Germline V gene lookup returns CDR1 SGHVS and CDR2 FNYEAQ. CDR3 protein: CASSPGTSGGLETQYF. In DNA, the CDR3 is TGTGCCAGCAGCCCCGGGACTAGCGGGGGCCTAGAGACCCAGTACTTC. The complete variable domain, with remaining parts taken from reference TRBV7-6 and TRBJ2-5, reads GAGVSQSPRYKVTKRGQDVALRCDPISGHVSLYWYRQALGQGPEFLTYFNYEAQQDKSGLPNDRFSAERPEGSISTLTIQRTEQRDSAMYRCASSPGTSGGLETQYFGPGTRLLVL.

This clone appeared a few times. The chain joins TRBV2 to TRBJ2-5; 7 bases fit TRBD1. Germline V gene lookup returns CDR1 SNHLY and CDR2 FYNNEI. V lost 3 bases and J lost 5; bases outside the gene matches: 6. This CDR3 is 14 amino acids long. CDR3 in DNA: TGTGCCAGCAGTGAGGACAGGAGAGTGGAGACCCAGTACTTC. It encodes CASSEDRRVETQYF.

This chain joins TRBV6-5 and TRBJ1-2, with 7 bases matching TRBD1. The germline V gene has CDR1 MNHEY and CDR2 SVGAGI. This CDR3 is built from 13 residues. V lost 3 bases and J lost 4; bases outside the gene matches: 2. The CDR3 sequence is CASSYDRAYGYTF. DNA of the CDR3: TGTGCCAGCAGTTATGACAGGGCCTATGGCTACACCTTC.

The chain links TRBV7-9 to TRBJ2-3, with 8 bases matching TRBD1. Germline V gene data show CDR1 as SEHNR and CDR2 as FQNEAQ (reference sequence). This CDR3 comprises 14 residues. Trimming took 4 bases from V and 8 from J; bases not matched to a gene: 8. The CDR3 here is CASSSSDRGPTQYF. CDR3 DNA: TGTGCCAGCAGCTCCTCTGACAGGGGTCCTACGCAGTATTTT.

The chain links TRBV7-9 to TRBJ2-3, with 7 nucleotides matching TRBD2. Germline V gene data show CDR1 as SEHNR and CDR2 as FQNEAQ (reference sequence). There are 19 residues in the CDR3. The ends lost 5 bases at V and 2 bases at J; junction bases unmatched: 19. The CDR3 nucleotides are TGTGCCAGCAGCCCTACCACAAGAATCCGGGACTACTACACAGATACGCAGTATTTT. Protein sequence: CASSPTTRIRDYYTDTQYF.

The CDR3: CASSHTGGGYNEQFF. The CDR3 DNA is TGTGCCAGCAGTCATACAGGGGGCGGGTACAATGAGCAGTTCTTC. The chain links TRBV6-5 to TRBJ2-1, with 9 bases lining up with TRBD1. The CDR3 sequence is 15 residues long. Unmatched junction bases numbered 6, after V lost 5 bases and J lost 4 bases. Germline V CDR1 and CDR2: MNHEY, SVGAGI.

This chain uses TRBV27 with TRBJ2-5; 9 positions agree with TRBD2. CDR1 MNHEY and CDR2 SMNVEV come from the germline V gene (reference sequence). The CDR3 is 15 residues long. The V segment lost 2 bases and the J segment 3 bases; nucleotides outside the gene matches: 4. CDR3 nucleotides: TGTGCCAGCAGTTTAGCAGCGGGGGGTAAAGAGACCCAGTACTTC. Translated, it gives CASSLAAGGKETQYF.

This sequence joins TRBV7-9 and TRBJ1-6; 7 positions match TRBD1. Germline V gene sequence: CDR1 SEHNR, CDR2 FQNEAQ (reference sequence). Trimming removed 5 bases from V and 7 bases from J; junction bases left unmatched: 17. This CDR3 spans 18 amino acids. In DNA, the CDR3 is TGTGCCAGCAGCCCCCGGGACAGTGAAGGGGACTTCAATTCACCCCTCCACTTT. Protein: CASSPRDSEGDFNSPLHF. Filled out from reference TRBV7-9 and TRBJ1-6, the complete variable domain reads DTGVSQNPRHKITKRGQNVTFRCDPISEHNRLYWYRQTLGQGPEFLTYFQNEAQLEKSRLLSDRFSAERPKGSFSTLEIQRTEQGDSAMYLCASSPRDSEGDFNSPLHFGNGTRLTVT.

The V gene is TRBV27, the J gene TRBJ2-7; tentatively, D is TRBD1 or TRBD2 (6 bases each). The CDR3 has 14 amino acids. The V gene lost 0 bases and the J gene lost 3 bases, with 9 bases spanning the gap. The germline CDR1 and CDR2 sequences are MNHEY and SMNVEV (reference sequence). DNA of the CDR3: TGTGCCAGCAGTTTATCGAGGGGGGACTACGAGCAGTACGTC. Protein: CASSLSRGDYEQYV.

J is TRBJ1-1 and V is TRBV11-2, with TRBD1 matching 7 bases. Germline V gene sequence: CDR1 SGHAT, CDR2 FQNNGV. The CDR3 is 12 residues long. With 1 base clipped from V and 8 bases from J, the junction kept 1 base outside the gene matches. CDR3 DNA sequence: TGTGCCAGCAGCTTAGGACAGGGCGAAGCTTTCTTT. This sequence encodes CASSLGQGEAFF.

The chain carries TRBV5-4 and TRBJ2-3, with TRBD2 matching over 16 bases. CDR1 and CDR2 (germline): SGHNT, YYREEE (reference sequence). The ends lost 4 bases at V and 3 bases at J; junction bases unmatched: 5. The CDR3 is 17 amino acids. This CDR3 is CASSLGTSGGATDTQYF. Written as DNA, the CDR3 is TGTGCCAGCAGCCTCGGGACTAGCGGGGGGGCGACAGATACGCAGTATTTT. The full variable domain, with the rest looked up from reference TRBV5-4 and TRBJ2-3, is ETGVTQSPTHLIKTRGQQVTLRCSSQSGHNTVSWYQQALGQGPQFIFQYYREEENGRGNFPPRFSGLQFPNYSSELNVNALELDDSALYLCASSLGTSGGATDTQYFGPGTRLTVL.

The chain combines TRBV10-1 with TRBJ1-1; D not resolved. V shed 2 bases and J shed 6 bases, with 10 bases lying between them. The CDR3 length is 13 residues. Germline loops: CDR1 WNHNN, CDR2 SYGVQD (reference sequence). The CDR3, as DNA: TGCGCCAGCAGTGAGGAGTGGGGAGCTGAAGCTTTCTTT. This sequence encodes CASSEEWGAEAFF.

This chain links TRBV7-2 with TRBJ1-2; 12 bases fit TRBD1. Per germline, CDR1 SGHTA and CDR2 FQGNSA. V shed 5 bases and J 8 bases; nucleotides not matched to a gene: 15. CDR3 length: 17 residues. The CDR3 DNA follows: TGTGCCAGCAGCCCCGGGGTTTACGGGACAGGGGGCCGGGGCTACACCTTC. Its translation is CASSPGVYGTGGRGYTF.